A selection of T cell receptor beta chains follows, all from one sample in a study of T cell changes during pregnancy in multiple sclerosis. Only in-frame clones appear in the TCRdb table, and some are missing; sequencing was by immunoSEQ multiplex PCR. The sample records tens of thousands of clones, roughly 92% being singletons. This sample comprised peripheral blood, obtained in the second trimester of pregnancy. The receptors derive from a female donor in good health, enrolled as a control in a pregnancy study. Both conserved end residues are part of each CDR3. The D gene is left open where the match is weak. Clone size is given for some rows only: seen once, a few or many times, or a class if the clone is expanded.

TGTGCCAGCAGCTTAAACCTAGCGGGTTCCTACGAGCAGTACTTC	CASSLNLAGSYEQYF	TRBD2	TRBV7-8	TRBJ2-7	.
TGTGCCAGCAGCTATGGGGGGTCCACAGATACGCAGTATTTT	CASSYGGSTDTQYF	.	TRBV9	TRBJ2-3	.
TGTGCCAGCAGCCCCGGACAGGGGAATGGTCAGCCCCAGCATTTT	CASSPGQGNGQPQHF	TRBD1	TRBV28	TRBJ1-5	.
TGTGCCAGCAGCGTTAGCGGGGGGGTATTGAAAGAGACCCAGTACTTC	CASSVSGGVLKETQYF	TRBD2	TRBV2	TRBJ2-5	.
TGTGCCAGCAGTCAACAGGGAAACCCTTTCAATGAGCAGTTCTTC	CASSQQGNPFNEQFF	.	TRBV27	TRBJ2-1	.
TGTGCCAGTAGTACACAGCGGGGGCTCGGGGAGACCCAGTACTTC	CASSTQRGLGETQYF	TRBD2	TRBV19	TRBJ2-5	.
TGTGCCAGCAGCTTAGCCCTGACAGCTAGCACAGATACGCAGTATTTT	CASSLALTASTDTQYF	.	TRBV7-9	TRBJ2-3	.
TGTGCCACCAGCAGATCCTGGGGTAAGGGGTATGAGCAGTTCTTC	CATSRSWGKGYEQFF	.	TRBV15	TRBJ2-1	.
TGTGCTAGCAGCCGAGACTCGCTTGGTGAGCAGTTCTTC	CASSRDSLGEQFF	.	TRBV7-7	TRBJ2-1	.
TGCGCCAGCAGCGCGAGGACTAGCGGGGGAAGGACCCAGTACTTC	CASSARTSGGRTQYF	TRBD2	TRBV5-1	TRBJ2-5	.
TGCGCCAGCAGCTTGGAAGGGGGACACCAAGAGACCCAGTACTTC	CASSLEGGHQETQYF	.	TRBV5-1	TRBJ2-5	.
TGTGCCAGCAGTTTGCTAAACACTGAAGCTTTCTTT	CASSLLNTEAFF	.	TRBV25-1	TRBJ1-1	.
TGTGCCAGCAGCCAGGCCGGGACAGGGGGCGCGTTGGGCACTGAAGCTTTCTTT	CASSQAGTGGALGTEAFF	TRBD1	TRBV4-2	TRBJ1-1	.
TGTGCCAGCAGCGTGACAGGGGGGGTGGCTTTCTTT	CASSVTGGVAFF	TRBD1	TRBV9	TRBJ1-1	few
TGTGCCAGCAGTTTGGAGGGGATTGTCGGCTACACCTTC	CASSLEGIVGYTF	.	TRBV28	TRBJ1-2	.
TGTGCCAGCAGCCTCCGGGGGAGGGTTGAAGCTTTCTTT	CASSLRGRVEAFF	.	TRBV27	TRBJ1-1	.
TGTGCCAGCAGCCCTACTCCGGGGGAGCAGGAAGATACGCAGTATTTT	CASSPTPGEQEDTQYF	.	TRBV9	TRBJ2-3	.
TGTGCCAGCAGCCAAGTGATGCCCGATGCGGGGAGGGCTTCGGAGACCCAGTACTTC	CASSQVMPDAGRASETQYF	TRBD2	TRBV4-2	TRBJ2-5	.
TGCGCCAGCAGCCAAGATAGGACAGTCGAGCAGTACTTC	CASSQDRTVEQYF	.	TRBV4-1	TRBJ2-7	.
TGTGCCAGTAAGCCGTCCAGGGGCTCCTACGAGCAGTACTTC	CASKPSRGSYEQYF	.	TRBV19	TRBJ2-7	once
TGTGCCAGCAGTCCGGGACAGATTAACTATGGCTACACCTTC	CASSPGQINYGYTF	TRBD1	TRBV27	TRBJ1-2	.
TGTGCCAGCAGTTTGGGGGGGCCTAGCTACGAGCAGTACTTC	CASSLGGPSYEQYF	.	TRBV7-9	TRBJ2-7	.
TGTGCCAGCGGATGGGGCAACTATGGCTACACCTTC	CASGWGNYGYTF	.	TRBV18	TRBJ1-2	.
TGTGCCAGCAGCTTTCGACAGGGGGATTCACCCCTCCACTTT	CASSFRQGDSPLHF	TRBD1	TRBV5-5	TRBJ1-6	.
TGTGCCACGGGCCGGGGGGGCCGCACAGATACGCAGTATTTT	CATGRGGRTDTQYF	TRBD2	TRBV15	TRBJ2-3	.
TGTGCCAGCAGCTTAGAAGCCCGCTCGGGGTGGGACAATGAGCAGTTCTTC	CASSLEARSGWDNEQFF	.	TRBV7-9	TRBJ2-1	.
TGTGCCAGCACCGGATGGGACAGGGGAGGCTACACCTTC	CASTGWDRGGYTF	TRBD1	TRBV28	TRBJ1-2	few
TGTGCCACCAGCATAAACAGGGGCGTCGGTCTCTACGAGCAGTACTTC	CATSINRGVGLYEQYF	TRBD1	TRBV15	TRBJ2-7	once
TGTGCCAGCAGATCAGGGGGGACCTATGAGCAGTTCTTC	CASRSGGTYEQFF	.	TRBV5-8	TRBJ2-1	.